The 18 T cell receptor beta chains below were found in one sample sequenced in a study of CD4 T cells in relation to SARS-CoV-2 and coronaviruses. The antigens of these receptors remain unknown. CD4+ T cells from unexposed donors were obtained before the COVID-19 pandemic (2011-2018). The cells were cultured for 10 days before CD4+ T cells were isolated. The protocol was immunoSEQ multiplex PCR, while the TCRdb copy is restricted to in-frame clones and leaves out a portion. The repertoire consists of 20,000 to 25,000 clones, with more than 60% occurring once and the leading ten covering roughly an eighth. What was sequenced was CD4+ T cells from PBMCs, cultured in vitro. These receptor sequences come from a human donor in good health.

This clone was counted a single time. This chain links TRBV11-3 with TRBJ2-5; D might be TRBD1 (6 bases). Germline V gene data show CDR1 as SGHNT and CDR2 as YENEEA. V was cut by 5 bases and J by 4 bases, with 11 bases left in between. The CDR3 is made up of 13 amino acids. The DNA of the CDR3 is TGTGCCAGCAGCATAGGACAGTTAGAGACCCAGTACTTC. Protein sequence: CASSIGQLETQYF.

The V call is TRBV30, the J call TRBJ2-7; D is uncertain. This CDR3 is built from 13 residues. The V end lost 4 bases, the J end lost 2 bases, and 12 bases lay between the germline ends. Per the germline V gene, CDR1 is GTSNPN and CDR2 is SVGIG (reference sequence). The CDR3 spells CAWKHQGTYEQYF. The CDR3, as DNA: TGTGCCTGGAAACATCAAGGGACCTACGAGCAGTACTTC.

This clone was picked up a small number of times. The V and J genes are TRBV6-4 and TRBJ1-2; no firm D call. Germline CDR1 and CDR2: MRHNA and SNTAGT. Trimming shortened V by 10 bases and J by 4 bases, and 13 bases separated the two germline ends. The CDR3 spans 12 residues. In DNA form, the CDR3 reads TGTGCCACCAAGGGAGTTGGCTATGGCTACACCTTC. Translation gives CATKGVGYGYTF.

The chain has TRBV21-1 and TRBJ1-5. TRBV21-1 has pseudogene status. This CDR3 is 15 amino acids long. The CDR3, as DNA: TGTGCCAGCAGCAAACTAGACGGGATAAATCAGCCCCAGCATTTT. It yields the protein CASSKLDGINQPQHF.

The genes are TRBV9 and TRBJ2-3; D is uncertain. This CDR3 is 14 amino acids long. Trimming removed 0 bases from V and 6 bases from J, with 11 bases in between. The germline V gene has CDR1 SGDLS and CDR2 YYNGEE. The CDR3 DNA reads as TGTGCCAGCAGCGTAGGCCCTGGGAAGGATACGCAGTATTTT. Its translation: CASSVGPGKDTQYF.

CDR3 sequence reads: CASSSGGRREGTDTQYF. The CDR3 DNA follows: TGCGCCAGCAGCTCTGGGGGAAGGCGGGAGGGGACAGATACGCAGTATTTT. The V and J genes are TRBV5-1 and TRBJ2-3; 9 bases are a match to TRBD2. The CDR3 has 17 residues. The V segment lost 3 bases and the J segment 3 bases; nucleotides outside the gene matches: 11. From germline, CDR1 is SGHRS and CDR2 YFSETQ.

The chain couples TRBV30 to TRBJ2-5, with 11 bases lining up with TRBD2. J lost 5 bases, V lost 3 bases, and 8 bases had no gene match. The CDR3 has 15 amino acids. Germline CDR1 reads GTSNPN; CDR2 reads SVGIG (reference sequence). The CDR3 protein is CAWSALAGGGETQYF. CDR3 nucleotides: TGTGCCTGGAGCGCTCTAGCGGGAGGTGGGGAGACCCAGTACTTC.

This clone turned up a few times. The CDR3 coding sequence is TGTGCCAGTAGTATCCGCGGTACCTATCAAGAGACCCAGTACTTC. This gives the protein CASSIRGTYQETQYF. V and J are TRBV19 and TRBJ2-5; D is undetermined. CDR1 and CDR2 (germline): LNHDA, SQIVND (reference sequence). Trimming took off 3 bases at V and 2 bases at J, with 13 bases between the two ends. The CDR3 contains 15 residues.

This clone was recorded a few times. The chain couples TRBV13 to TRBJ1-1; 8 positions agree with TRBD1. Germline V CDR1 and CDR2: PRHDT, FYEKMQ (reference sequence). The ends lost 4 bases at V and 5 bases at J; junction bases unmatched: 12. The CDR3 consists of 16 residues. Here the CDR3 DNA reads TGTGCCAGCAGCTCTTTACCTTTGACAGGGGTAACTGAAGCTTTCTTT. Translating gives CASSSLPLTGVTEAFF.

The V gene is TRBV7-3, the J gene TRBJ2-3; the D gene is possibly TRBD2 (6 bases). Germline CDR1 is SGHTA and CDR2 is FQGTGA. The CDR3 length is 18 residues. V was pared by 0 bases and J by 3 bases, with 19 bases between. The CDR3 protein is CASSLTLGSGVGTDTQYF. The DNA for the CDR3 is TGTGCCAGCAGCTTAACGTTAGGGTCGGGAGTGGGAACAGATACGCAGTATTTT.

V gene TRBV3-1 (or the pseudogene TRBV3-2) combines with J gene TRBJ2-2, with a weak D call TRBD2 (5 bases). CDR1 is LGHDT, CDR2 YNNKEL, per germline (reference sequence). Trimming shortened V by 1 base and J by 4 bases, and 13 bases separated the two germline ends. CDR3 length: 16 amino acids. CDR3 coding DNA: TGTGCCAGCAGCCAAGCCGGACTTGTAACCACCGGGGAGCTGTTTTTT. It is translated as CASSQAGLVTTGELFF.

This sequence joins TRBV6-5 and TRBJ1-1, with 9 bases identical to TRBD1. The V and J ends lost 6 bases and 0 bases, in that order; junction bases with no gene match: 2. CDR3 size: 14 residues. The germline V gene has CDR1 MNHEY and CDR2 SVGAGI. CDR3 sequence: CASRDRGMNTEAFF. The CDR3 bases are TGTGCCAGCAGGGACAGGGGAATGAACACTGAAGCTTTCTTT.

The chain links TRBV15 to TRBJ1-2; D remains ambiguous. Trimming took 0 bases from V and 5 from J, leaving 19 bases between them. The CDR3 is 17 amino acids. Germline lookup yields CDR1 LNHNV and CDR2 YYDKDF (reference sequence). CDR3 in DNA: TGTGCCACCAGCAGAGACCGGAGCTCCAAGGGTGTGTATGGCTACACCTTC. Protein: CATSRDRSSKGVYGYTF.

The V gene is TRBV25-1, the J gene TRBJ2-1, with D possibly being TRBD2 (6 bases). CDR1 MGHDK and CDR2 SYGVNS come from the germline V gene. With 2 bases removed from V and 4 bases from J, the gap between germline ends came to 15 bases. The CDR3 spans 16 residues. The CDR3 here is CASSEVEASAYNEQFF. The CDR3 nucleotides are TGTGCCAGCAGTGAAGTCGAGGCTAGCGCGTACAATGAGCAGTTCTTC.

The chain recombines TRBV6-5 with TRBJ1-4; D gene uncertain. The V and J ends lost 0 bases and 4 bases respectively, with 3 bases between them. This CDR3 is 13 amino acids long. Germline CDR1 and CDR2: MNHEY and SVGAGI. As DNA, the CDR3 is TGTGCCAGCAGTTACTCGGTTAATGAAAAACTGTTTTTT. Its protein is CASSYSVNEKLFF.

This clone is a singleton in its sample. The chain joins TRBV4-1 to TRBJ2-1; a possible D gene is TRBD2 (6 bases). The CDR3 totals 15 residues. Trimming removed 1 base at V and 2 bases at J, with 9 bases between. Germline CDR1 MGHRA, CDR2 YSYEKL. This CDR3 reads CASSQGTTPYNEQFF. The CDR3 DNA reads as TGCGCCAGCAGCCAAGGGACTACCCCCTACAATGAGCAGTTCTTC.

This clone occurred once. The chain has TRBV3-1 (or the pseudogene TRBV3-2) and TRBJ2-7; tentative D call: TRBD1 (5 bases). The CDR3 runs to 15 residues. V gave up 0 bases and J gave up 0 bases, with 9 bases separating them. Germline V gene data show CDR1 as LGHDT and CDR2 as YNNKEL (reference sequence). CDR3 bases: TGTGCCAGCAGCCAAGAATGGGGCCTCTCCTACGAGCAGTACTTC. Encoded protein: CASSQEWGLSYEQYF.

The chain carries TRBV18 and TRBJ1-6; D gene unclear. Germline CDR1 reads KGHSH; CDR2 reads LQKENI. Between the trimmed V and J ends, which lost 3 bases and 6 bases, there was a span of 6 bases. The length of the CDR3 is 13 residues. CDR3 loop: CASSPQSNSPLHF. CDR3 nucleotide sequence: TGTGCCAGCTCACCCCAATCTAATTCACCCCTCCACTTT.